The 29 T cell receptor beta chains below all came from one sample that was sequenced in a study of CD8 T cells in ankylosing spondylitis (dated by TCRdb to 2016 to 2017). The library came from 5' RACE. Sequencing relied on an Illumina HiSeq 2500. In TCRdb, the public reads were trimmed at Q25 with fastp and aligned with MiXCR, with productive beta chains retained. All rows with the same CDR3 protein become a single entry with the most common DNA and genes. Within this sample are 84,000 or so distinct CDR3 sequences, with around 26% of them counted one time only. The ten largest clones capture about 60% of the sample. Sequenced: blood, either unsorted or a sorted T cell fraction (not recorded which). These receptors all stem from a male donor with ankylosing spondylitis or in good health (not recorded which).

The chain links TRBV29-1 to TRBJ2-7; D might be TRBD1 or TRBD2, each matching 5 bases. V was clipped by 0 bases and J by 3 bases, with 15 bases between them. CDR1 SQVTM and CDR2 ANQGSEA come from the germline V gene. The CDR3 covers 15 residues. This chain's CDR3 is CSVEEGTHLDYEQYF. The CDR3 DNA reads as TGCAGCGTTGAAGAGGGGACCCACTTAGACTACGAGCAGTACTTC.

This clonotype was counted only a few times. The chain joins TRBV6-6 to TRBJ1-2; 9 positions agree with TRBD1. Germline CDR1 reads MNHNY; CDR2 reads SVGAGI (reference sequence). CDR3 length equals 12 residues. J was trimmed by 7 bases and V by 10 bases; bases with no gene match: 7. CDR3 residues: CATITGGFGYTF. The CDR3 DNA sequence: TGTGCCACCATTACAGGGGGCTTTGGCTACACCTTC.

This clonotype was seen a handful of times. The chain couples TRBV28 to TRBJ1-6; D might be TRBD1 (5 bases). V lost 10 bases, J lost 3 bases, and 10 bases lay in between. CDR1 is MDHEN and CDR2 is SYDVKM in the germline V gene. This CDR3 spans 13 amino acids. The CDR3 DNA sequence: TGTGCCACCGAGGGGTTCTATAATTCACCCCTCCACTTT. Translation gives CATEGFYNSPLHF.

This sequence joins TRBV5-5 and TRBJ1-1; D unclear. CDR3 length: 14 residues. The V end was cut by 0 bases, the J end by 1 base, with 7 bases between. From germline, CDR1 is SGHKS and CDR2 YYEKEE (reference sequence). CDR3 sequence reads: CASSLVAQNTEAFF. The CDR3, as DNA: TGTGCCAGCAGCTTGGTGGCCCAGAACACTGAAGCTTTCTTT.

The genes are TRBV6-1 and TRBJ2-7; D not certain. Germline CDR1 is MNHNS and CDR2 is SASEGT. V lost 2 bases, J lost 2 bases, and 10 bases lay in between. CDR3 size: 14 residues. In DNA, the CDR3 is TGTGCCAGCAGTGAACTGGGCGGCCCCTACGAGCAGTACGTC. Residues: CASSELGGPYEQYV.

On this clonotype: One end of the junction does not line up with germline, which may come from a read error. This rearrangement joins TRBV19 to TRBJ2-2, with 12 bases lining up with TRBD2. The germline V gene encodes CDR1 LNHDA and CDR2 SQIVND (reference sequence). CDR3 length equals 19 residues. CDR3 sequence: CASSGRRTSGIRNTGVLFF. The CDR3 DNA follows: TGTGCCAGTAGTGGACGGAGGACTAGCGGGATACGGAACACCGGGGTGCTGTTTTTT. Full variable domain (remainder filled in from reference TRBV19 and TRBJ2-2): DGGITQSPKYLFRKEGQNVTLSCEQNLNHDAMYWYRQDPGQGLRLIYYSQIVNDFQKGDIAEGYSVSREKKESFPLTVTSAQKNPTAFYLCASSGRRTSGIRNTGVLFFGEGSRLTVL.

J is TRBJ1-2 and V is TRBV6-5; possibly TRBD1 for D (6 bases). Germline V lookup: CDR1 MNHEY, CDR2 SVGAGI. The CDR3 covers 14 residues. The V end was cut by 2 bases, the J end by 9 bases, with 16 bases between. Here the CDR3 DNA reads TGTGCCAGCAGTTACAATGAGAACAGGGATCGCTACACCTTC. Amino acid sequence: CASSYNENRDRYTF.

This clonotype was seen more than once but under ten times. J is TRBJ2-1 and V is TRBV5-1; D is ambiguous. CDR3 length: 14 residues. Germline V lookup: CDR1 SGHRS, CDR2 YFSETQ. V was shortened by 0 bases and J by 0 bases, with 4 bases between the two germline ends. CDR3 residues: CASSLVGSYNEQFF. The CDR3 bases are TGCGCCAGCAGCTTGGTGGGCTCCTACAATGAGCAGTTCTTC.

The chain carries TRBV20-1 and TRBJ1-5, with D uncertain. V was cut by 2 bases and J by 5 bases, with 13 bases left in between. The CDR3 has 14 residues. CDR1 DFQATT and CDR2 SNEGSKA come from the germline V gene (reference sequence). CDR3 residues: CSARNSFGDQPQHF. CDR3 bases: TGCAGTGCTAGAAATTCTTTCGGTGATCAGCCCCAGCATTTT.

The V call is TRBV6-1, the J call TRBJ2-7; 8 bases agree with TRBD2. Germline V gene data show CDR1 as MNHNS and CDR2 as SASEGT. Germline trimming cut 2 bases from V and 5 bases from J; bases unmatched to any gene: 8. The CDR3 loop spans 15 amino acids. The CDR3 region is CASSERGGRNHEQYF. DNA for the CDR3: TGTGCCAGCAGTGAAAGGGGCGGGAGGAATCACGAGCAGTACTTC.

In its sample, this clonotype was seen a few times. CDR3 sequence: CASSVGTGTTDTQYF. The DNA of the CDR3 is TGTGCCAGCAGCGTAGGTACAGGTACCACAGATACGCAGTATTTT. The chain recombines TRBV9 with TRBJ2-3, with D possibly TRBD1 on 5 matching bases. From germline, CDR1 is SGDLS and CDR2 YYNGEE. V was shortened by 0 bases and J by 2 bases, with 10 bases between the two germline ends. The CDR3 is made up of 15 amino acids.

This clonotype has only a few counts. In nucleotides, the CDR3 is TGTGCCAGCAGCGTAGATACAGCAAACACTGAAGCTTTCTTT. Translated: CASSVDTANTEAFF. The J gene is TRBJ1-1, the V gene TRBV9, with D hard to call. Trimming pared 0 bases from V and 2 bases from J, leaving 8 bases between. The CDR3 extends over 14 amino acids. Germline CDR1 is SGDLS and CDR2 is YYNGEE.

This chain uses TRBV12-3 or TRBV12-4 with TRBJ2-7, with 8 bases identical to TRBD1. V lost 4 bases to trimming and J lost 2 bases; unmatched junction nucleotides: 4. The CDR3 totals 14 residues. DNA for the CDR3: TGTGCCAGCAGTTCTGGGGACAGGACCTACGAGCAGTACTTC. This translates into CASSSGDRTYEQYF.

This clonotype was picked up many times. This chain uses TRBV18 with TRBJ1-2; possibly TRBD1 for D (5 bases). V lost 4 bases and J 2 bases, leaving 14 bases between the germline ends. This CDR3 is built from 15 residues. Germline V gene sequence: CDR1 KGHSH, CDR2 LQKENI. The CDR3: CASSQRDSGNYGYTF. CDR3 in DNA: TGTGCCAGCTCACAACGGGACTCCGGGAACTATGGCTACACCTTC.

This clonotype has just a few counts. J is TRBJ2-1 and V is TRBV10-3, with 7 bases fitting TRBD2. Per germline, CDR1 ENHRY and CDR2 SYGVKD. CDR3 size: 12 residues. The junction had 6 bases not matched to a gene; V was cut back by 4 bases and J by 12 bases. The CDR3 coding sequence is TGTGCCATCAGTGGGGAGGGGATTGGGCAGTTCTTC. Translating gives CAISGEGIGQFF.

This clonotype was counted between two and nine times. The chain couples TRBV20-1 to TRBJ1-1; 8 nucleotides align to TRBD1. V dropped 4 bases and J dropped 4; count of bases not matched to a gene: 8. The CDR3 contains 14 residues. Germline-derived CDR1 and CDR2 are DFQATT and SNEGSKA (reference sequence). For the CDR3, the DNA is TGCAGTGCTATCCACACAGGGGGACGCACTGAAGCTTTCTTT. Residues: CSAIHTGGRTEAFF.

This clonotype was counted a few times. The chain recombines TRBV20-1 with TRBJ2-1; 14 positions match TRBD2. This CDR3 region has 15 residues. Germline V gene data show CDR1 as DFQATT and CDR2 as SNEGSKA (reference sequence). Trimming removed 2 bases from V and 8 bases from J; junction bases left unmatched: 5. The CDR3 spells CSARSGLAGVDEQFF. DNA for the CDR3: TGCAGTGCTAGATCGGGACTAGCGGGGGTCGATGAGCAGTTCTTC.

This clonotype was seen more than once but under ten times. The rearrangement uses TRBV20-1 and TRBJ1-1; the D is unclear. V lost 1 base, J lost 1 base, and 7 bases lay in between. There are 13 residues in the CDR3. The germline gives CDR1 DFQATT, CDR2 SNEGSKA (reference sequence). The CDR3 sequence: CSARGRTNTEAFF. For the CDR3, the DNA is TGCAGTGCTAGAGGGCGGACGAACACTGAAGCTTTCTTT.

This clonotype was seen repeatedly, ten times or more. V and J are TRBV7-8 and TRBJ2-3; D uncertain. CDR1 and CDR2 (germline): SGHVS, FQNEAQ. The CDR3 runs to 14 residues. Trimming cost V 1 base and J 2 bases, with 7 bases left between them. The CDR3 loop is CASSLGPNTDTQYF. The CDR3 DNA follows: TGTGCCAGCAGCTTAGGGCCTAACACAGATACGCAGTATTTT.

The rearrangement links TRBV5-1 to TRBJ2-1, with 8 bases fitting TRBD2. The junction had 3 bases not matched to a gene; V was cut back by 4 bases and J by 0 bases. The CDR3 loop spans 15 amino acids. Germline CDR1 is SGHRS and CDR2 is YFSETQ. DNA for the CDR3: TGCGCCAGCAGCGGCGGGAGGAGCTCCTACAATGAGCAGTTCTTC. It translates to CASSGGRSSYNEQFF. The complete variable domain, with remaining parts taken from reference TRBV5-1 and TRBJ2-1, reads KAGVTQTPRYLIKTRGQQVTLSCSPISGHRSVSWYQQTPGQGLQFLFEYFSETQRNKGNFPGRFSGRQFSNSRSEMNVSTLELGDSALYLCASSGGRSSYNEQFFGPGTRLTVL.

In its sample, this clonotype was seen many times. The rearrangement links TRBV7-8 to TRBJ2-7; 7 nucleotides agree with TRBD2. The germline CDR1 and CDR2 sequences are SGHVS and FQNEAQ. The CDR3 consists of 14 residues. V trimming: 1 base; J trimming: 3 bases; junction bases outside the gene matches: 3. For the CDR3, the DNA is TGTGCCAGCAGCTTAGGGGACTATATCTACGAGCAGTACGTC. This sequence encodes CASSLGDYIYEQYV.

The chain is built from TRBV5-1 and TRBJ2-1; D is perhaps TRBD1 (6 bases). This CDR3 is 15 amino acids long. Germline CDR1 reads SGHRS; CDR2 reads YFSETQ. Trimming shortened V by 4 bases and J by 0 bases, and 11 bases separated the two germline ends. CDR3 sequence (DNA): TGCGCCAGCAGCCCCCAGGGGCCCTCCTACAATGAGCAGTTCTTC. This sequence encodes CASSPQGPSYNEQFF.

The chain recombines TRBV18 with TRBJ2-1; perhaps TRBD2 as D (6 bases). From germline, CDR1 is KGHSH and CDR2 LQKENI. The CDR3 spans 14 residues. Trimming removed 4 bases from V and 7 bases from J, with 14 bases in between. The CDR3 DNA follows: TGTGCCAGCTCACTCGGGACTCCCGAAAATGAGCAGTTCTTC. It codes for CASSLGTPENEQFF.

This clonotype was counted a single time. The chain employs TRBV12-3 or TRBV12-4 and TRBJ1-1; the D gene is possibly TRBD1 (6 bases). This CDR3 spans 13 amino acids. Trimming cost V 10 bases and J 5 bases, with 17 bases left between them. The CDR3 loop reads CATKKGGGTEAFF. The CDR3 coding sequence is TGTGCCACAAAGAAGGGGGGAGGGACTGAAGCTTTCTTT.

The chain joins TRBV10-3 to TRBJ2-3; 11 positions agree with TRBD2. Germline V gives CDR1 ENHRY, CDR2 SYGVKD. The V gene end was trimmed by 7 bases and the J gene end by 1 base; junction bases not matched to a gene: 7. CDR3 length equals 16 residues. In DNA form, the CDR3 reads TGTGCCATCACTCATGGGACTAGCGGAGGCACAGATACGCAGTATTTT. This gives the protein CAITHGTSGGTDTQYF.

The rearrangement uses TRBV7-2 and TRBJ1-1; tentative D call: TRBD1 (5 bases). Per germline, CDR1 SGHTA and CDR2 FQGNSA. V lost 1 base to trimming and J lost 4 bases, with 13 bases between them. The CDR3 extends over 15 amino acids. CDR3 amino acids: CASSLEVGGATEAFF. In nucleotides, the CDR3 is TGTGCCAGCAGCTTAGAGGTGGGAGGGGCCACTGAAGCTTTCTTT.

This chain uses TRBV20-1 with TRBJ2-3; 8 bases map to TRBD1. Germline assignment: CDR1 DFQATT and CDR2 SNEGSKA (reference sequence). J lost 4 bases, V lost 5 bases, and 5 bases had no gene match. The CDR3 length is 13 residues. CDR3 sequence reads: CSAYRGSPDTQYF. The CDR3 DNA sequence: TGCAGTGCTTACAGGGGGTCCCCAGATACGCAGTATTTT.

The CDR3 is CASSQGGGINQPQHF. CDR3 DNA sequence: TGTGCCAGCAGCCAGGGGGGGGGTATCAATCAGCCCCAGCATTTT. The chain joins TRBV9 to TRBJ1-5, with 7 nucleotides matching TRBD1. The V segment lost 4 bases and the J segment 3 bases; nucleotides outside the gene matches: 7. The CDR3 covers 15 residues. Germline V gene lookup returns CDR1 SGDLS and CDR2 YYNGEE.

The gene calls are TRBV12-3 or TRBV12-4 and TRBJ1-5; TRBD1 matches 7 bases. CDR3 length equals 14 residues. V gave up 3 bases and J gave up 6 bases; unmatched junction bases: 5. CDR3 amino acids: CASSFEGATQPQHF. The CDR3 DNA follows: TGTGCCAGCAGTTTTGAGGGGGCGACTCAGCCCCAGCATTTT.